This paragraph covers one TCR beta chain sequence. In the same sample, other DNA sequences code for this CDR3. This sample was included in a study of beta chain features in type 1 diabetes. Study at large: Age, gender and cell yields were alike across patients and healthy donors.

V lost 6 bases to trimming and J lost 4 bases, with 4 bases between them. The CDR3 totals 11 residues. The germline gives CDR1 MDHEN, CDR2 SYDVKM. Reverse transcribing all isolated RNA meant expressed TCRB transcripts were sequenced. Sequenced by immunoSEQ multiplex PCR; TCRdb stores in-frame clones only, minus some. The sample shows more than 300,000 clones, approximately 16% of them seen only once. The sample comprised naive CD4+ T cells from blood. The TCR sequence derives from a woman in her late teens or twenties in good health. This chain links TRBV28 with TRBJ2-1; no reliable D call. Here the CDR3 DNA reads TGTGCCAGCAGACGGTACAATGAGCAGTTCTTC. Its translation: CASRRYNEQFF. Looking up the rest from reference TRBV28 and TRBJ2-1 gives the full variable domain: DVKVTQSSRYLVKRTGEKVFLECVQDMDHENMFWYRQDPGLGLRLIYFSYDVKMKEKGDIPEGYSVSREKKERFSLILESASTNQTSMYLCASRRYNEQFFGPGTRLTVL.